The entry below gives a single T cell receptor beta chain sequence along with its context. At one of its ends the junction is not consistent with the germline gene, which may arise from a read error. Measured with immunoSEQ multiplex PCR; TCRdb has only the in-frame clones, and not every one. The sample yields roughly 400,000 clones, around 90% seen once. The data belong to a study of control samples from healthy donors and cancer patients. Germline V gene data show CDR1 as SGHRS and CDR2 as YFSETQ. The CDR3 contains 17 residues. The TCR comes from a man aged 35 to 55 with head and neck cancer. The chain links TRBV5-1 to TRBJ1-4, with TRBD1 matching 9 bases. The sequenced sample was PBMCs. The CDR3 region is CASSFGIPGQGPETLFF. The CDR3 region has the DNA TGCGCCAGCAGCTTCGGAATCCCGGGACAGGGACCTGAAACACTGTTTTTT.